These 23 T cell receptor beta chains came from one sample sequenced in a study of CXCR3-negative and CXCR3-positive naive CD8 T cells. For these receptors, no antigen is known. Study-level results: Against CXCR3-negative naive cells, CXCR3-positive naive cells showed more hydrophobic TRB CDR3s.

The libraries of TRB cDNA were prepared using 5' RACE with UMI labels. TCRdb re-called the 5' RACE reads, yielding one record per CDR3 amino acid sequence without DNA. The sample table includes 110,000 or so distinct CDR3 sequences. Sequencing used naive CXCR3+ CD8+ T cells from blood. Indicated subset: CD45RO-CCR7+CD27+CD95- naive CD8+ T cells expressing CXCR3 (TNR3+). These receptors all stem from a human donor in good health. Some clones in this sample may be carry-over from other donors' samples.

The gene calls are TRBV7-9 and TRBJ2-2; there is no DNA to check the TCRdb D call of TRBD1. Germline lookup yields CDR1 SEHNR and CDR2 FQNEAQ (reference sequence). The CDR3 runs to 15 residues. CDR3 amino acids: CASSSRDRGTGELFF.

V is TRBV12-3 or TRBV12-4 and J is TRBJ2-5; TCRdb's assignment of TRBD2 cannot be checked, as there is no DNA. The CDR3 spans 14 residues. CDR3 in amino acids: CASTALGFQETQYF.

The CDR3 sequence is CASSLGPLEGVNEKLFF. The genes are TRBV7-9 and TRBJ1-4. The CDR3 extends over 17 amino acids. Germline loops: CDR1 SEHNR, CDR2 FQNEAQ (reference sequence).

The V and J genes are TRBV29-1 and TRBJ2-1; the TCRdb D gene call, TRBD1, has no DNA to confirm it. CDR1 and CDR2 (germline): SQVTM, ANQGSEA. The CDR3 consists of 15 residues. CDR3: CSVGGGLSSYNEQFF.

This chain joins TRBV5-1 and TRBJ1-2. The CDR3 is 15 residues long. Germline CDR1 SGHRS, CDR2 YFSETQ. This chain's CDR3 is CASSLEDGSTYGYTF.

V gene TRBV5-6 combines with J gene TRBJ2-7; TCRdb's assignment of TRBD1 cannot be checked, as there is no DNA. This CDR3 region has 14 residues. CDR1 SGHDT and CDR2 YYEEEE come from the germline V gene. Here the CDR3 reads CASSHRTALYEQYF. Drawing the rest from reference TRBV5-6 and TRBJ2-7, the complete variable domain is DAGVTQSPTHLIKTRGQQVTLRCSPKSGHDTVSWYQQALGQGPQFIFQYYEEEERQRGNFPDRFSGHQFPNYSSELNVNALLLGDSALYLCASSHRTALYEQYFGPGTRLTVT.

The V and J genes are TRBV25-1 and TRBJ2-1. The CDR3 is made up of 12 amino acids. Germline lookup yields CDR1 MGHDK and CDR2 SYGVNS. The CDR3 here is CASSEYANEQFF.

The rearrangement links TRBV27 to TRBJ1-6. Germline-derived CDR1 and CDR2 are MNHEY and SMNVEV (reference sequence). The CDR3 consists of 13 residues. This chain's CDR3 is CASAGLYNSPLHF.

The rearrangement joins TRBV20-1 to TRBJ2-2; TCRdb selects TRBD1, and the lack of DNA leaves this call unchecked. This CDR3 is 17 amino acids long. The germline gives CDR1 DFQATT, CDR2 SNEGSKA (reference sequence). The CDR3: CSATKQTGTGTAGELFF.

V usage is TRBV5-1 and J usage is TRBJ2-7; TCRdb's D call, TRBD2, is unchecked because there is no DNA. The length of the CDR3 is 20 residues. Germline-derived CDR1 and CDR2 are SGHRS and YFSETQ. The CDR3 loop reads CASSLLPITLTRAKEDEQYF.

The V and J genes are TRBV3-1 and TRBJ2-7; there is no DNA to check the TCRdb D call of TRBD2. The CDR3 sequence is 18 residues long. CDR1 and CDR2 from the germline V gene are LGHDT and YNNKEL (reference sequence). CDR3 protein: CASSQEPIAGEPSNEQYF.

The J gene is TRBJ1-1, the V gene TRBV7-9; the D call from TCRdb, TRBD1, cannot be confirmed without DNA. There are 13 residues in the CDR3. In germline, CDR1 is SEHNR, CDR2 FQNEAQ (reference sequence). The CDR3 sequence is CASSFIQGAEAFF. Filled out from reference TRBV7-9 and TRBJ1-1, the complete variable domain reads DTGVSQNPRHKITKRGQNVTFRCDPISEHNRLYWYRQTLGQGPEFLTYFQNEAQLEKSRLLSDRFSAERPKGSFSTLEIQRTEQGDSAMYLCASSFIQGAEAFFGQGTRLTVV.

The V gene is TRBV9, the J gene TRBJ2-2; TCRdb outputs TRBD2, but without DNA this stays unchecked. The germline V gene has CDR1 SGDLS and CDR2 YYNGEE. The CDR3 has 17 residues. CDR3 amino acids: CASSAHLSGGNTGELFF. Filled out from reference TRBV9 and TRBJ2-2, the complete variable domain reads DSGVTQTPKHLITATGQRVTLRCSPRSGDLSVYWYQQSLDQGLQFLIQYYNGEERAKGNILERFSAQQFPDLHSELNLSSLELGDSALYFCASSAHLSGGNTGELFFGEGSRLTVL.

The J gene is TRBJ1-2, the V gene TRBV12-3 or TRBV12-4. The CDR3 is 11 residues long. CDR3 residues: CASGLSPGYTF.

J is TRBJ2-7 and V is TRBV27. The CDR3 runs to 12 residues. CDR1 is MNHEY and CDR2 is SMNVEV in the germline V gene (reference sequence). The CDR3 loop reads CASARSSYEQYF.

This chain links TRBV19 with TRBJ1-6; TCRdb outputs TRBD1, but without DNA this stays unchecked. Germline V lookup: CDR1 LNHDA, CDR2 SQIVND (reference sequence). This CDR3 has 17 amino acids. The CDR3 here is CASSIGGRSSYNSPLHF.

V usage is TRBV7-3 and J usage is TRBJ2-3; absent DNA, TCRdb's TRBD2 call cannot be checked. The CDR3 is 15 residues long. The V gene's germline CDR1 is SGHTA and CDR2 FQGTGA. The CDR3: CASSFGPSGGYTQYF.

This chain uses TRBV4-1 with TRBJ2-7. Germline-derived CDR1 and CDR2 are MGHRA and YSYEKL. The CDR3 extends over 14 amino acids. This chain's CDR3 is CASSQEAGSNEQYF.

This sequence joins TRBV9 and TRBJ2-2. CDR1 is SGDLS and CDR2 is YYNGEE in the germline V gene. The CDR3 is 13 amino acids. This chain's CDR3 is CASSVVDAGELFF.

The chain couples TRBV7-8 to TRBJ2-1; without DNA, the TCRdb call of TRBD2 cannot be checked. Germline-derived CDR1 and CDR2 are SGHVS and FQNEAQ. The CDR3 runs to 16 residues. The CDR3 protein is CASRRTSGESYNEQFF.

The rearrangement uses TRBV2 and TRBJ2-7; the TCRdb call, TRBD1, lacks DNA for checking. CDR3 size: 11 residues. Germline lookup yields CDR1 SNHLY and CDR2 FYNNEI. CDR3 region: CASNSAPEQYF.

This chain uses TRBV29-1 with TRBJ1-1. This CDR3 is 11 amino acids long. Looked up from germline, CDR1 is SQVTM and CDR2 is ANQGSEA. The CDR3 sequence is CSVPVDLEAFF.

The chain employs TRBV7-9 and TRBJ2-7; TCRdb outputs TRBD2, but without DNA this stays unchecked. Germline loops: CDR1 SEHNR, CDR2 FQNEAQ (reference sequence). This CDR3 region has 16 residues. The CDR3 reads CASSTTSGSQAHEQYF. The whole variable domain, remainder taken from reference TRBV7-9 and TRBJ2-7, is DTGVSQNPRHKITKRGQNVTFRCDPISEHNRLYWYRQTLGQGPEFLTYFQNEAQLEKSRLLSDRFSAERPKGSFSTLEIQRTEQGDSAMYLCASSTTSGSQAHEQYFGPGTRLTVT.